The 2 T cell receptor beta chains listed next were all sequenced from one sample in a study of OX40 agonist ivuxolimab in advanced cancers. Sequencing used immunoSEQ multiplex PCR; TCRdb keeps in-frame clones, though not all of them. Here the sample spans about 48,000 clones, 85% to 90% being singletons. Source: CD4+ or CD8+ T cells sorted from blood, taken in a trial of the OX40 agonist ivuxolimab. The receptor source for this set is an adult with an advanced solid tumor such as melanoma, head and neck, liver or kidney cancer.

The J gene is TRBJ2-1, the V gene TRBV7-9; D unresolved. This CDR3 has 15 amino acids. Germline V gene lookup returns CDR1 SEHNR and CDR2 FQNEAQ (reference sequence). V lost 1 base, J lost 9 bases, and 16 bases lay in between. The CDR3 region has the DNA TGTGCCAGCAGCTTAGGGTCCGGAAGTCATCGTGAGCAGTTCTTC. It translates to CASSLGSGSHREQFF.

The chain couples TRBV2 to TRBJ1-5; D is ambiguous. V was pared by 1 base and J by 9 bases, with 7 bases between. Germline CDR1 SNHLY, CDR2 FYNNEI. The CDR3 is 12 amino acids. In DNA form, the CDR3 reads TGTGCCAGCAGTGAAGGGGTTATGCCCCAGCATTTT. Its protein is CASSEGVMPQHF.